A selection of T cell receptor beta chains follows, all from one sample in a study of CD8 T cells in ankylosing spondylitis. TCRdb reprocessed the 5' RACE reads via MiXCR and lists one record per CDR3 protein. The sample has 650,000 to 800,000 distinct CDR3 sequences, under 20% seen once. The specimen sequenced was blood, either unsorted or a sorted T cell fraction (not recorded which). The receptor set was obtained from a male donor with ankylosing spondylitis. Each CDR3 is given with its conserved first and last residue.

J	V	CDR3
TRBJ2-2	TRBV29-1	CSVLDRPSRTGELFF
TRBJ1-6	TRBV10-2	CASSESGSLGNSPLHF
TRBJ1-1	TRBV5-1	CASSPVGTGGATEAFF
TRBJ1-2	TRBV5-6	CASSPVGTGGKGTYGYTF
TRBJ2-5	TRBV9	CASSVSVKQETQYF
TRBJ2-5	TRBV20-1	CSARDQQIQETQYF
TRBJ2-1	TRBV3-1	CASSQVGGSNEQFF
TRBJ2-4	TRBV4-2	CASSQDLEGRKNIQYF
TRBJ1-2	TRBV2	CASSEAPGQTYGYTF
TRBJ2-7	TRBV30	CAWSVGQGRVEQYF
TRBJ1-3	TRBV7-9	CASSPTGTLSGNTIYF
TRBJ2-5	TRBV7-3	CASSSGQGKGETQYF
TRBJ2-7	TRBV25-1	CASKTEKYEQYF
TRBJ2-7	TRBV7-9	CASSRGGGQGASYEQYF
TRBJ2-1	TRBV18	CASVQGNNNEQFF
TRBJ2-1	TRBV20-1	CTANIPGLAGEQFF
TRBJ2-5	TRBV21-1	CASSTPWCRGQVKETQYF
TRBJ2-3	TRBV20-1	CSARDWGGITDTQYF
TRBJ2-7	TRBV5-1	CASSLASGGNYEQYF
TRBJ1-4	TRBV18	CASSPAQATNEKLFF
TRBJ2-1	TRBV20-1	CSARDPQGGGNNEQFF
TRBJ1-1	TRBV20-1	CSARDHGGTDTEAFF
TRBJ1-2	TRBV10-3	CAISESAAGALLGYTF
TRBJ2-1	TRBV20-1	CSAQGGGRVNEQFF
TRBJ1-2	TRBV12-5	CASGLAPSSNRGAYGYTF
TRBJ1-6	TRBV28	CASSLAGPYSPLHF
TRBJ2-5	TRBV28	CASTRGGQETQYF